The next 23 T cell receptor beta chains were all read from a single sample in a study of cytomegalovirus exposure and HLA in healthy donors. Primers for the PCR totalled 60 Vbeta and 13 Jbeta. Produced via immunoSEQ multiplex PCR; TCRdb's table is partial and in-frame only. The top ten clones hold 0.9% to 1% of a sample with 150,000 to 200,000 clones, 82% of them seen once. The source material was PBMCs. Receptors originate from a girl aged 2 to 9 in good health and CMV-seropositive.

V usage is TRBV30 and J usage is TRBJ1-1, with 9 bases aligning to TRBD1. Per the germline V gene, CDR1 is GTSNPN and CDR2 is SVGIG (reference sequence). This CDR3 contains 19 residues. V lost 3 bases to trimming and J lost 0 bases; unmatched junction nucleotides: 17. The CDR3 loop reads CAWRVPGTGLGRMNTEAFF. The CDR3 nucleotides read TGTGCCTGGAGAGTACCCGGGACAGGGTTGGGCAGGATGAACACTGAAGCTTTCTTT.

J is TRBJ1-5 and V is TRBV28, with 9 bases that match TRBD1. The trim removed 10 bases at V and 0 bases at J, leaving 16 bases unmatched. There are 18 residues in the CDR3. Germline V gene data show CDR1 as MDHEN and CDR2 as SYDVKM. The CDR3 region has the DNA TGTGCCACCGGACCCTTACCGGGACAGGGTCATAGCAATCAGCCCCAGCATTTT. Its protein product is CATGPLPGQGHSNQPQHF.

This chain connects TRBV30 to TRBJ1-3, with a possible D match to TRBD1 (6 bases). Germline V gene lookup returns CDR1 GTSNPN and CDR2 SVGIG (reference sequence). Trimming cost V 7 bases and J 7 bases, with 11 bases left between them. This CDR3 comprises 11 residues. CDR3 region: CASLRGNTIYF. The CDR3 DNA follows: TGTGCCTCCCTTAGGGGGAACACCATATATTTT.

The chain uses TRBV28 and TRBJ2-5; TRBD2 agrees at 9 bases. Germline V gene data show CDR1 as MDHEN and CDR2 as SYDVKM. The CDR3 contains 16 residues. V shed 5 bases, J shed 6 bases, and the junction held 13 bases outside the gene matches. CDR3 loop: CASSPRGSGRGKTQYF. The CDR3 DNA follows: TGTGCCAGCAGTCCCCGTGGTAGCGGGAGAGGGAAGACCCAGTACTTC. The whole variable domain, remainder taken from reference TRBV28 and TRBJ2-5, is DVKVTQSSRYLVKRTGEKVFLECVQDMDHENMFWYRQDPGLGLRLIYFSYDVKMKEKGDIPEGYSVSREKKERFSLILESASTNQTSMYLCASSPRGSGRGKTQYFGPGTRLLVL.

This rearrangement joins TRBV9 to TRBJ2-3; 7 bases line up with TRBD1. The CDR3 runs to 16 residues. CDR1 and CDR2 (germline): SGDLS, YYNGEE. V gave up 3 bases and J gave up 4 bases; unmatched junction bases: 11. CDR3 region: CASSARQGPPSDTQYF. DNA for the CDR3: TGTGCCAGCAGCGCCCGACAGGGCCCCCCGTCAGATACGCAGTATTTT.

The J gene is TRBJ2-1, the V gene TRBV30, with 7 positions matching TRBD2. CDR3 length: 13 amino acids. CDR1 is GTSNPN, CDR2 SVGIG, per germline (reference sequence). V shed 5 bases and J 3 bases; nucleotides not matched to a gene: 4. The CDR3, as DNA: TGTGCCTGGGCTAGCGGAGACTACAATGAGCAGTTCTTC. Its protein is CAWASGDYNEQFF.

The chain joins TRBV2 to TRBJ2-3; TRBD1 agrees at 9 bases. Germline CDR1 and CDR2: SNHLY and FYNNEI. The CDR3 is 17 residues long. V shed 7 bases, J shed 6 bases, and the junction held 17 bases outside the gene matches. The CDR3 here is CASKALLTRTGEDTQYF. The CDR3 bases are TGTGCCAGCAAGGCCCTCCTAACCCGGACAGGGGAGGATACGCAGTATTTT. The whole variable domain, filled in from reference TRBV2 and TRBJ2-3, reads EPEVTQTPSHQVTQMGQEVILRCVPISNHLYFYWYRQILGQKVEFLVSFYNNEISEKSEIFDDQFSVERPDGSNFTLKIRSTKLEDSAMYFCASKALLTRTGEDTQYFGPGTRLTVL.

V usage is TRBV5-1 and J usage is TRBJ2-7; the D gene is possibly TRBD1 (6 bases). Germline V gene lookup returns CDR1 SGHRS and CDR2 YFSETQ. This CDR3 spans 17 amino acids. Trimming took 0 bases from V and 4 from J, leaving 20 bases between them. The CDR3 spells CASSLVSGSGVRYEQYF. The CDR3 DNA reads TGCGCCAGCAGCTTGGTCTCGGGGTCAGGGGTCCGGTACGAGCAGTACTTC.

V and J are TRBV28 and TRBJ2-5, with 8 bases aligning to TRBD1. From germline, CDR1 is MDHEN and CDR2 SYDVKM. The ends lost 5 bases at V and 4 bases at J; junction bases unmatched: 6. The CDR3 covers 14 residues. The CDR3 DNA sequence: TGTGCCAGCAGTACGGACAGGGATGGAGAGACCCAGTACTTC. Its translation: CASSTDRDGETQYF. The entire variable domain, with the rest obtained from reference TRBV28 and TRBJ2-5, is as follows: DVKVTQSSRYLVKRTGEKVFLECVQDMDHENMFWYRQDPGLGLRLIYFSYDVKMKEKGDIPEGYSVSREKKERFSLILESASTNQTSMYLCASSTDRDGETQYFGPGTRLLVL.

J is TRBJ1-2 and V is TRBV5-1, with D perhaps matching TRBD1 (5 bases). The germline CDR1 and CDR2 sequences are SGHRS and YFSETQ. CDR3 length equals 15 residues. V lost 7 bases and J lost 4, with 20 bases in between. DNA of the CDR3: TGCGCCAGCTCCTCCTGGGGCGGAATGATCTATGGCTACACCTTC. Residues: CASSSWGGMIYGYTF.

The rearrangement joins TRBV13 to TRBJ2-1; no firm D call. Trimming took 0 bases from V and 8 from J, leaving 8 bases between them. CDR3 length equals 13 residues. Looked up from germline, CDR1 is PRHDT and CDR2 is FYEKMQ (reference sequence). Here the CDR3 reads CASSLGLGDEQFF. The CDR3, as DNA: TGTGCCAGCAGCTTAGGGTTGGGCGATGAGCAGTTCTTC.

The rearrangement joins TRBV5-6 to TRBJ2-3, with unresolved D. V was clipped by 3 bases and J by 3 bases, with 8 bases between them. Germline-derived CDR1 and CDR2 are SGHDT and YYEEEE. The CDR3 is 13 amino acids. The CDR3 DNA reads as TGTGCCAGCAGCTCCGGGTCAACAGATACGCAGTATTTT. Translation gives CASSSGSTDTQYF.

The CDR3 region has the DNA TGCGCCAGCAGCCTGAAGACAGGCCCATATGGCTACACCTTC. The encoded protein is CASSLKTGPYGYTF. The V and J genes are TRBV5-1 and TRBJ1-2; D may be TRBD1 (6 bases). Germline V gene data show CDR1 as SGHRS and CDR2 as YFSETQ. The CDR3 loop spans 14 amino acids. The V end lost 4 bases, the J end lost 5 bases, and 15 bases lay between the germline ends.

The J gene is TRBJ2-3, the V gene TRBV6-4; 8 bases line up with TRBD2. The CDR3 has 15 residues. Germline trimming cut 5 bases from V and 4 bases from J; bases unmatched to any gene: 8. Per germline, CDR1 MRHNA and CDR2 SNTAGT. The CDR3 spells CASSQVAGRADTQYF. CDR3 bases: TGTGCCAGCAGTCAAGTAGCGGGAAGGGCAGATACGCAGTATTTT.

V usage is TRBV30 and J usage is TRBJ2-6; D is unresolved. This CDR3 comprises 15 residues. Looked up from germline, CDR1 is GTSNPN and CDR2 is SVGIG (reference sequence). Trimming stripped 5 bases from V and 4 bases from J, with 15 bases between. In DNA, the CDR3 is TGTGCCTGGCTCCGGTGGGCTTCGGGGGCCAACGTCCTGACTTTC. It translates to CAWLRWASGANVLTF. Based on the CDR3 plus reference TRBV30 and TRBJ2-6, the full variable domain is SQTIHQWPATLVQPVGSPLSLECTVEGTSNPNLYWYRQAAGRGLQLLFYSVGIGQISSEVPQNLSASRPQDRQFILSSKKLLLSDSGFYLCAWLRWASGANVLTFGAGSRLTVL.

The rearrangement joins TRBV28 to TRBJ1-2; a weak D match, TRBD1 (5 bases). V shed 7 bases and J shed 4 bases, with 13 bases lying between them. Germline CDR1 and CDR2: MDHEN and SYDVKM. The CDR3 covers 13 residues. DNA of the CDR3: TGTGCCAGCATCCCGGGGGGGTCCTATGGCTACACCTTC. It is translated as CASIPGGSYGYTF.

This chain connects TRBV28 to TRBJ2-4, with D possibly being TRBD2 (6 bases). With 8 bases removed from V and 0 bases from J, the gap between germline ends came to 17 bases. The CDR3 is made up of 16 amino acids. Per the germline V gene, CDR1 is MDHEN and CDR2 is SYDVKM. In DNA, the CDR3 is TGTGCCAGCGGGTGGGGGGTTACGGTAGCCAAAAACATTCAGTACTTC. Amino acid sequence: CASGWGVTVAKNIQYF.

The chain uses TRBV29-1 and TRBJ2-1; D unclear. CDR3 length equals 10 residues. V lost 5 bases and J 6 bases, leaving 5 bases between the germline ends. Germline V gene lookup returns CDR1 SQVTM and CDR2 ANQGSEA. CDR3: CSVSSNEQFF. In DNA, the CDR3 is TGCAGCGTTTCATCCAATGAGCAGTTCTTC.

The chain carries TRBV4-2 and TRBJ2-1; TRBD2 is a possible D gene (5 bases). Germline V gene sequence: CDR1 LGHNA, CDR2 YNFKEQ. The CDR3 has 20 amino acids. The V end was cut by 0 bases, the J end by 0 bases, with 21 bases between. The CDR3 DNA reads TGTGCCAGCAGCCAAGAGTGGCTAGGCGGGCGACCAAGCTCCTACAATGAGCAGTTCTTC. Amino acid sequence: CASSQEWLGGRPSSYNEQFF.

V usage is TRBV4-1 and J usage is TRBJ2-5, with D perhaps TRBD2 (6 bases). The CDR3 runs to 15 residues. Trimming took 5 bases from V and 6 from J, leaving 19 bases between them. The V gene's germline CDR1 is MGHRA and CDR2 YSYEKL. CDR3 protein: CASSDSFGGPQTQYF. CDR3 DNA sequence: TGCGCCAGCAGCGATTCTTTCGGAGGGCCGCAGACCCAGTACTTC.

This clone was counted a single time. The chain has TRBV5-1 and TRBJ1-1, with a weak D call TRBD1 (5 bases). The CDR3 runs to 13 residues. Trimming took 1 base from V and 7 from J, leaving 11 bases between them. Germline lookup yields CDR1 SGHRS and CDR2 YFSETQ. The CDR3 spells CASSLFTGREAFF. For the CDR3, the DNA is TGCGCCAGCAGCTTGTTTACAGGTCGTGAAGCTTTCTTT.

This chain joins TRBV6-1 and TRBJ1-4; D might be TRBD1 (6 bases). The CDR3 length is 14 residues. CDR1 and CDR2 (germline): MNHNS, SASEGT. Trimming stripped 1 base from V and 8 bases from J, with 11 bases between. The CDR3 spells CASSEEPDREKLFF. The CDR3 nucleotides are TGTGCCAGCAGTGAAGAACCGGACAGAGAAAAACTGTTTTTT.

V gene TRBV5-5 combines with J gene TRBJ2-1; D not certain. The CDR3 contains 13 residues. The V gene's germline CDR1 is SGHKS and CDR2 YYEKEE (reference sequence). V lost 4 bases, J lost 4 bases, and 9 bases lay in between. CDR3 nucleotides: TGTGCCAGCAGCCATCCGAGGTACAATGAGCAGTTCTTC. Its protein product is CASSHPRYNEQFF.